This TCR beta chain stems from a study of CD8+CD57+ T cells in acquired aplastic anemia. About the study: CD4+ and CD8+ cells, once sorted, gave DNA averaging about 3.4 ug. Study outcomes and limitations: It was found that fewer than 35 CD8+ CDR3 sequences were shared between patients and controls.

The authors sequenced patients whose flow cytometry had shown CD8+CD57+ cell expansion. The diagnosis in all patients was severe acquired aplastic anemia. Patient blood was sampled before any therapy had been received. Germline-derived CDR1 and CDR2 are LNHDA and SQIVND (reference sequence). This CDR3 region has 15 residues. V gave up 6 bases and J gave up 0 bases; unmatched junction bases: 4. Profiling that covered TCR beta VDJ and CDR3 relied on genomic DNA as its template. TCRdb re-called the reads through MiXCR, storing one row per CDR3 protein. Of roughly 500,000 distinct CDR3 sequences listed, around 33% are singletons. This clonotype was counted at least ten times. The antigen is undetermined.

The specimen was sorted CD4+, CD8+, or CD8+CD57+ T cells (not recorded which) from PBMCs. This TCR came from a human donor with aplastic anemia. The chain joins TRBV19 to TRBJ2-5; TRBD2 matches 10 bases. The CDR3 sequence: CASSQTSGYQETQYF. CDR3 nucleotide sequence: TGTGCCAGTAGCCAGACTAGCGGGTACCAAGAGACCCAGTACTTC.